Listed here is a single T cell receptor (beta chain). TCRdb keeps only in-frame clones here, not all; method: immunoSEQ multiplex PCR. The sample has about 120,000 clones, about 93% seen once. The entry originates in a study of OX40 agonist ivuxolimab in advanced cancers. The CDR3 extends over 16 amino acids. Per germline, CDR1 SGHAT and CDR2 FQNNGV. Trimming left V 4 bases short and J 3 bases short, with 19 bases between. The chain has TRBV11-2 and TRBJ2-7; D is possibly TRBD1 (8 bases). Sequencing was performed on CD4+ or CD8+ T cells sorted from blood, taken in a trial of the OX40 agonist ivuxolimab. The TCR sequence derives from an adult with an advanced solid tumor such as melanoma, head and neck, liver or kidney cancer. CDR3 amino acids: CASSSPTGGAFYEQYF. The CDR3, as DNA: TGTGCCAGCAGCTCTCCCACAGGGGGGGCCTTCTACGAGCAGTACTTC.